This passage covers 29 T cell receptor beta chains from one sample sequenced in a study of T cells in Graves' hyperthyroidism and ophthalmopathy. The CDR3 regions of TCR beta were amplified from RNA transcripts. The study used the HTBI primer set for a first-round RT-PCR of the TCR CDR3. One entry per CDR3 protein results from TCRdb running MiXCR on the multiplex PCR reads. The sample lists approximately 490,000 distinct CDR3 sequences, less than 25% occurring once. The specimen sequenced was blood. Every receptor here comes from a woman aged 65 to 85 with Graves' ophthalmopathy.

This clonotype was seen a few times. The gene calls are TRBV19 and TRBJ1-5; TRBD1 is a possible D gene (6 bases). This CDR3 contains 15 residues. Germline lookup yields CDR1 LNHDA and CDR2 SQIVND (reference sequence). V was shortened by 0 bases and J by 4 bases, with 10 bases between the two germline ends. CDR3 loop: CASSIEGQMNQPQHF. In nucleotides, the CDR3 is TGTGCCAGTAGTATAGAAGGACAGATGAATCAGCCCCAGCATTTT.

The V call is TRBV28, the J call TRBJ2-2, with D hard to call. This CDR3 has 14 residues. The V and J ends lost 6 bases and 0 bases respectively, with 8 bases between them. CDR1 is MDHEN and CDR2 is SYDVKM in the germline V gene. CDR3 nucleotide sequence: TGTGCCAGCAGGCCGGTTTCGAACACCGGGGAGCTGTTTTTT. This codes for CASRPVSNTGELFF.

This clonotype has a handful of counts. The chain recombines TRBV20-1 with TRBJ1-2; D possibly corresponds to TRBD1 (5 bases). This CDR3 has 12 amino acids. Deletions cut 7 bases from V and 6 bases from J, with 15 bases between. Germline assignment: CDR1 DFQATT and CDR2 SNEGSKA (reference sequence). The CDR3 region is CSGLWGIHGYTF. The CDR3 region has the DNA TGCAGTGGTTTGTGGGGGATCCATGGCTACACCTTC.

CDR3 amino acids: CATSTPQNTGELFF. As DNA, the CDR3 is TGTGCCACTTCCACTCCTCAGAACACCGGGGAGCTGTTTTTT. This chain connects TRBV27 to TRBJ2-2; no definite D call. CDR3 size: 14 residues. Trimming stripped 10 bases from V and 1 base from J, with 13 bases between. The germline CDR1 and CDR2 sequences are MNHEY and SMNVEV (reference sequence).

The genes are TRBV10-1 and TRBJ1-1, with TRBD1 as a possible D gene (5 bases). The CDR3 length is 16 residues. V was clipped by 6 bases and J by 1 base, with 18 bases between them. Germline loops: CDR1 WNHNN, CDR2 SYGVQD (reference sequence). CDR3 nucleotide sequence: TGCGCCAGCAGAGACATTACAGGAGGGTGGAACACTGAAGCTTTCTTT. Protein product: CASRDITGGWNTEAFF.

The CDR3 region has the DNA TGTGCCAGCAGTGTCCGTAATGAAGCTTTCTTT. Its protein product is CASSVRNEAFF. The chain uses TRBV25-1 and TRBJ1-1; D not certain. Deletions cut 4 bases from V and 7 bases from J, with 7 bases between. The germline V gene has CDR1 MGHDK and CDR2 SYGVNS. This CDR3 comprises 11 residues.

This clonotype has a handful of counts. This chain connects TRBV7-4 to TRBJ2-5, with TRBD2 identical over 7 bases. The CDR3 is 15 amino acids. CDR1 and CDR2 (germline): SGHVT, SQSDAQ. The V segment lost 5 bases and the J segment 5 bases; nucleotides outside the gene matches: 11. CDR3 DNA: TGTGCCAGCAGCCGGGACCGGGGAGGGAGGGAGACCCAGTACTTC. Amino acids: CASSRDRGGRETQYF.

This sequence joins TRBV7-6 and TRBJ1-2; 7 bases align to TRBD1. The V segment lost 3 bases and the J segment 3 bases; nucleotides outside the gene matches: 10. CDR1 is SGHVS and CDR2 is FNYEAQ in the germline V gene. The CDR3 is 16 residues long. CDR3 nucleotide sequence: TGTGCCAGCAGCTTTCAAACAGGGGAGTTGGACTATGGCTACACCTTC. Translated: CASSFQTGELDYGYTF.

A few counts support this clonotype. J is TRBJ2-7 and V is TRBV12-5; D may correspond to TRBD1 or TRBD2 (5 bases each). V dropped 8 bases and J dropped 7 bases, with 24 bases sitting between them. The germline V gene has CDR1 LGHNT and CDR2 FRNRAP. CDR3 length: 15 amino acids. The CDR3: CASRGEGGEAWEQYF. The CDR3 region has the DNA TGTGCTAGTAGGGGCGAAGGAGGAGAAGCGTGGGAGCAGTACTTC. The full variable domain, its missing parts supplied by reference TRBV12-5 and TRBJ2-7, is DARVTQTPRHKVTEMGQEVTMRCQPILGHNTVFWYRQTMMQGLELLAYFRNRAPLDDSGMPKDRFSAEMPDATLATLKIQPSEPRDSAVYFCASRGEGGEAWEQYFGPGTRLTVT.

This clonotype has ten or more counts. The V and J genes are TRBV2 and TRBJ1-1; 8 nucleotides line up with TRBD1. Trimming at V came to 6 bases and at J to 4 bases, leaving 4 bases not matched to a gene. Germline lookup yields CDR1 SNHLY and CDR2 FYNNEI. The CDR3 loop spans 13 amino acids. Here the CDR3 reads CASRSDRGTEAFF. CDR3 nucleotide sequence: TGTGCCAGCAGATCCGACAGGGGCACTGAAGCTTTCTTT. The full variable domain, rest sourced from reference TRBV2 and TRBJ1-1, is EPEVTQTPSHQVTQMGQEVILRCVPISNHLYFYWYRQILGQKVEFLVSFYNNEISEKSEIFDDQFSVERPDGSNFTLKIRSTKLEDSAMYFCASRSDRGTEAFFGQGTRLTVV.

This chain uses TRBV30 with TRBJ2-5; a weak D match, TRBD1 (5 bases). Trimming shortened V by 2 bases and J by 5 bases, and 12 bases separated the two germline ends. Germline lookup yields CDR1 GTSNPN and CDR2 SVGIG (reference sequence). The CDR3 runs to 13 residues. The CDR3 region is CAWSSGIMETQYF. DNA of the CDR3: TGTGCCTGGAGTTCAGGGATAATGGAGACCCAGTACTTC.

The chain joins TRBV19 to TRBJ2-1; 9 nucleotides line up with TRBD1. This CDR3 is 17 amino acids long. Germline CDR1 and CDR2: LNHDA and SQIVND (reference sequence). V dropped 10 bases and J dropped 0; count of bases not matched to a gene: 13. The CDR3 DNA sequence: TGTGCCACCTCAACCGGAGGGACAGGGAGCTCCTACAATGAGCAGTTCTTC. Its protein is CATSTGGTGSSYNEQFF.

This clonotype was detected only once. As DNA, the CDR3 is TGCAGTGCTAGAGATCTTAGGGGGTTGGAGGAGGAGAATGAGCAGTTCTTC. Protein sequence: CSARDLRGLEEENEQFF. The chain combines TRBV20-1 with TRBJ2-1, with D maybe TRBD1 (6 bases). Trimming shortened V by 0 bases and J by 7 bases, and 22 bases separated the two germline ends. This CDR3 region has 17 residues. The V gene's germline CDR1 is DFQATT and CDR2 SNEGSKA (reference sequence).

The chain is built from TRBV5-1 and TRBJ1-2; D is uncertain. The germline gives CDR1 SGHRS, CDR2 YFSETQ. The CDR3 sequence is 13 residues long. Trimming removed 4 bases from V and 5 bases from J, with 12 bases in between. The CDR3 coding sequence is TGCGCCAGCAGCCCGTCCCTTGGGTATGGCTACACCTTC. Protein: CASSPSLGYGYTF.

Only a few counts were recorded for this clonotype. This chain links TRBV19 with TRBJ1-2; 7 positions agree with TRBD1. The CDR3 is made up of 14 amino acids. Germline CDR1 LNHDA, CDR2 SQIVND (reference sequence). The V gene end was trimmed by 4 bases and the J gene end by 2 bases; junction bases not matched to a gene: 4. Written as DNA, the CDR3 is TGTGCCAGTAGTACGCGACAGGGCAACTATGGCTACACCTTC. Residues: CASSTRQGNYGYTF.

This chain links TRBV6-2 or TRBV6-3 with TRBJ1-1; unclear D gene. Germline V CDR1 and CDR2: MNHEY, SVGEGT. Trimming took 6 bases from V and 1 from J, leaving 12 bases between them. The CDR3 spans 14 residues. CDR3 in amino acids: CASRATASNTEAFF. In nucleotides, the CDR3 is TGTGCCAGCAGGGCCACCGCTTCGAACACTGAAGCTTTCTTT.

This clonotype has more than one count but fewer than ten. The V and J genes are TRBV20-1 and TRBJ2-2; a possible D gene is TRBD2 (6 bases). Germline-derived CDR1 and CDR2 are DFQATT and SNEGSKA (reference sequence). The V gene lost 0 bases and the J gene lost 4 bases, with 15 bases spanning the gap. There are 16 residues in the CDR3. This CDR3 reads CSARDTVGGPTGELFF. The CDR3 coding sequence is TGCAGTGCTAGAGATACCGTGGGAGGCCCCACCGGGGAGCTGTTTTTT.

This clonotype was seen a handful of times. The CDR3 sequence: CASSYSPSGRVYEQYF. The DNA for the CDR3 is TGTGCCAGCAGTTACTCTCCTAGCGGGAGGGTCTACGAGCAGTACTTC. J is TRBJ2-7 and V is TRBV6-6; TRBD2 matches at 12 bases. The length of the CDR3 is 16 residues. Germline V gene lookup returns CDR1 MNHNY and CDR2 SVGAGI (reference sequence). J gave up 3 bases and V 0 bases, and 3 bases lay outside the gene matches.

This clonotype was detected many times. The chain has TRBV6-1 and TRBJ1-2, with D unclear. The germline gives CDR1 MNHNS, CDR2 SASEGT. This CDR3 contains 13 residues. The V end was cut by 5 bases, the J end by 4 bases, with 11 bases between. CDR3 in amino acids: CASSYAAGYGYTF. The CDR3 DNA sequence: TGTGCCAGCAGTTACGCGGCTGGCTATGGCTACACCTTC.

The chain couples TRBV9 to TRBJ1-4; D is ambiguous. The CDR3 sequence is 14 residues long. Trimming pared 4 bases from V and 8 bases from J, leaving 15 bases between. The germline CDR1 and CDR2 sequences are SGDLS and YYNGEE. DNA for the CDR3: TGTGCCAGCAGCCAAGAGGCAGGATGGGAAAAACTGTTTTTT. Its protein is CASSQEAGWEKLFF.

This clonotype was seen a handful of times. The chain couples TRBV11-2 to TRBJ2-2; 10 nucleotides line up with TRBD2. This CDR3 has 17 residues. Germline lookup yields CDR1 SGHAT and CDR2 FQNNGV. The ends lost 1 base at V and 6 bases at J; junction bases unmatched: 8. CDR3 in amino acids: CASSLVLSSGRAGELFF. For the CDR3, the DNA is TGTGCCAGCAGCTTAGTTCTCTCGAGCGGGAGGGCCGGGGAGCTGTTTTTT.

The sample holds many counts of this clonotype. The CDR3 here is CASSYSPPTGIYNEQFF. The CDR3 DNA sequence: TGTGCCAGCAGTTACTCCCCTCCGACAGGTATCTATAATGAGCAGTTCTTC. The rearrangement links TRBV6-6 to TRBJ2-1; tentative D call: TRBD1 (6 bases). Trimming shortened V by 0 bases and J by 7 bases, and 19 bases separated the two germline ends. This CDR3 spans 17 amino acids. Germline V lookup: CDR1 MNHNY, CDR2 SVGAGI (reference sequence).

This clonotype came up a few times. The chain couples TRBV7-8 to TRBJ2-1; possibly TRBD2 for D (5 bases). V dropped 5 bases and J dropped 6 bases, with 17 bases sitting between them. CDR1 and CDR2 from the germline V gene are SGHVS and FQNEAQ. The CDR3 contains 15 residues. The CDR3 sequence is CASSPERIRVNEQFF. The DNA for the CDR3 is TGTGCCAGCAGCCCCGAGCGGATTCGGGTCAATGAGCAGTTCTTC.

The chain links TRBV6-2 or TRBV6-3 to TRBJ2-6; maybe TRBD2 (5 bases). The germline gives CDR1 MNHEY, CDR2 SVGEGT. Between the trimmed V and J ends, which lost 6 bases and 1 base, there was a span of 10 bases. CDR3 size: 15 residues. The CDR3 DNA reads TGTGCCAGCAGCACCGGAGGTTCTGGGGCCAACGTCCTGACTTTC. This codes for CASSTGGSGANVLTF.

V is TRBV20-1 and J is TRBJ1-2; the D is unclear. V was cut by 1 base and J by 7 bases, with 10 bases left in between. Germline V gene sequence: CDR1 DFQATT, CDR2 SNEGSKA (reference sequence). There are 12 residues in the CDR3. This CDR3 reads CSARAVAVGYTF. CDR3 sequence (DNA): TGCAGTGCTAGAGCTGTGGCGGTTGGCTACACCTTC.

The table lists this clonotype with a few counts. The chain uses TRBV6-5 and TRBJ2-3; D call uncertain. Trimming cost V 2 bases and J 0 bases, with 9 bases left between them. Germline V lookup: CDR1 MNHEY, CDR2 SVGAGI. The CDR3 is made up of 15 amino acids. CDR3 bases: TGTGCCAGCAGTTACGGTTTTTTGAGCACAGATACGCAGTATTTT. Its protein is CASSYGFLSTDTQYF.

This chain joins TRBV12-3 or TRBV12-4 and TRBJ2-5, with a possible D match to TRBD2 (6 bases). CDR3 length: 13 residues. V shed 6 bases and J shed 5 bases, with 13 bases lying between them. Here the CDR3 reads CASSPSVGETQYF. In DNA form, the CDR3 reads TGTGCCAGCAGCCCTAGCGTGGGGGAGACCCAGTACTTC.

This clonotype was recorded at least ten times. The CDR3 nucleotides are TGTGCCAGCAGCGCCAGGGTCCTGGGTGGCTACACCTTC. Translating it yields CASSARVLGGYTF. The rearrangement joins TRBV7-2 to TRBJ1-2; D is perhaps TRBD1 (5 bases). The CDR3 has 13 amino acids. The V end was cut by 5 bases, the J end by 7 bases, with 14 bases between. The germline gives CDR1 SGHTA, CDR2 FQGNSA.

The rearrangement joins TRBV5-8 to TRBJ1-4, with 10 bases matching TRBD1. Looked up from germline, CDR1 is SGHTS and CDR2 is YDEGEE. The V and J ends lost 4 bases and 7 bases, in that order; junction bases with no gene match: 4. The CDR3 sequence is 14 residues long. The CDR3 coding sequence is TGTGCCAGCAGCATGGGACAGGGGAGTGAAAAACTGTTTTTT. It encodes CASSMGQGSEKLFF.